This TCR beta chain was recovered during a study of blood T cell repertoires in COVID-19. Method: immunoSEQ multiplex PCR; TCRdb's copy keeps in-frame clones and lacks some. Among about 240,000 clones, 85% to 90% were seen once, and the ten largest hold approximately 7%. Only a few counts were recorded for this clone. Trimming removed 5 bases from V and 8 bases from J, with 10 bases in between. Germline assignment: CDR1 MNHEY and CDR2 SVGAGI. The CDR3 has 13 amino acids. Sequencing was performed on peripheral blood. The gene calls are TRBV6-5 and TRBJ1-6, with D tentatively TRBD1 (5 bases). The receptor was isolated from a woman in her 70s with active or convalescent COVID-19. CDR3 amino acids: CASSRGTDSPLHF. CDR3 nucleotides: TGTGCCAGCAGTAGGGGTACAGATTCACCCCTCCACTTT.